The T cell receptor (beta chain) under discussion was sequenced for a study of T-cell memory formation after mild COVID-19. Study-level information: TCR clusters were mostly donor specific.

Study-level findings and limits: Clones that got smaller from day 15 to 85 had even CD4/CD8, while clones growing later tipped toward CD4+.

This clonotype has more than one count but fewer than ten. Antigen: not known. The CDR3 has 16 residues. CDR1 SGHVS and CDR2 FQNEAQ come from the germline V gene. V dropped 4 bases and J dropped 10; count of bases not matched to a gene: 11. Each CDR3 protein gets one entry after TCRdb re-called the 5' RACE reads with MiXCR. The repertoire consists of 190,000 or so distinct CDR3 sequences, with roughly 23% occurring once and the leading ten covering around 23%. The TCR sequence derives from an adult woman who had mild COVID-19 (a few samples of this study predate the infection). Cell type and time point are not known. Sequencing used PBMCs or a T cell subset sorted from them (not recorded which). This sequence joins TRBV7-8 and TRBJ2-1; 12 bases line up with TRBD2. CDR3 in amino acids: CASSSLAGGIKGEQFF. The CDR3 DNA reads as TGTGCCAGCAGCTCGCTAGCGGGAGGGATCAAGGGCGAGCAGTTCTTC.